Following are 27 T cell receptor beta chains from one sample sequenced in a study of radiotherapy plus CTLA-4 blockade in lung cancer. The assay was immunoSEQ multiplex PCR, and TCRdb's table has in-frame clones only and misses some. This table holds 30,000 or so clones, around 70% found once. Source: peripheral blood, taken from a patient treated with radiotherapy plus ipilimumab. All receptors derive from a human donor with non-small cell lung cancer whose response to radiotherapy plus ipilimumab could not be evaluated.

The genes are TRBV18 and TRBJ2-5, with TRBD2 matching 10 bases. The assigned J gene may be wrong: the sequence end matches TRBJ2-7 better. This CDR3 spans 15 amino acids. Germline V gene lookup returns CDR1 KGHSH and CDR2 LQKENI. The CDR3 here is CASSPPTSGSYEQYF. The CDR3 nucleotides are TGTGCCAGCTCACCACCGACTAGCGGGTCCTACGAGCAGTACTTC.

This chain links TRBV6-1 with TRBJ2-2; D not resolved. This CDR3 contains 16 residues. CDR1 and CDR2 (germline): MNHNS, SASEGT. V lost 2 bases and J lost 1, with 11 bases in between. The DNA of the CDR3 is TGTGCCAGCAGTGAATATCTTGGCAGGAACACCGGGGAGCTGTTTTTT. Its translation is CASSEYLGRNTGELFF.

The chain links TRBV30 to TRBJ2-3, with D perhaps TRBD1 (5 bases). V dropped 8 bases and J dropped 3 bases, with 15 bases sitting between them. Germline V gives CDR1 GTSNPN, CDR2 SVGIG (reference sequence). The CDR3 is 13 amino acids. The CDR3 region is CASRRVLTDTQYF. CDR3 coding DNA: TGTGCCAGTCGCAGGGTGTTGACAGATACGCAGTATTTT. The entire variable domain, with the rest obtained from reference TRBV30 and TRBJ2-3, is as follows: SQTIHQWPATLVQPVGSPLSLECTVEGTSNPNLYWYRQAAGRGLQLLFYSVGIGQISSEVPQNLSASRPQDRQFILSSKKLLLSDSGFYLCASRRVLTDTQYFGPGTRLTVL.

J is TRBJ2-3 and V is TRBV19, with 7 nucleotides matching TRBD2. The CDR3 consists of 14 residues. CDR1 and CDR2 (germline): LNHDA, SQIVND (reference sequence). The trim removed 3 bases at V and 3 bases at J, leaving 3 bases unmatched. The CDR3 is CASSIRTSTDTQYF. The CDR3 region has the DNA TGTGCCAGTAGTATCCGGACTAGTACAGATACGCAGTATTTT.

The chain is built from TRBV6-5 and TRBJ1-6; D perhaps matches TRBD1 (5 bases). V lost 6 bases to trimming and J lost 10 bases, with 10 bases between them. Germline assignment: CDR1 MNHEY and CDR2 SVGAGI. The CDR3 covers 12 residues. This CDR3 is CASREGRSPLHF. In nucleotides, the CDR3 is TGTGCCAGCAGGGAGGGGCGATCACCCCTCCACTTT.

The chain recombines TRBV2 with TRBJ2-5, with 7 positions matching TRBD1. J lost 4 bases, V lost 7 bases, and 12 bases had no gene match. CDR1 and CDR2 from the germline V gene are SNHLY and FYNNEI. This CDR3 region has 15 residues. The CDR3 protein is CASTDQKGAGETQYF. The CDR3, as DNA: TGTGCCAGCACCGACCAAAAGGGGGCCGGAGAGACCCAGTACTTC.

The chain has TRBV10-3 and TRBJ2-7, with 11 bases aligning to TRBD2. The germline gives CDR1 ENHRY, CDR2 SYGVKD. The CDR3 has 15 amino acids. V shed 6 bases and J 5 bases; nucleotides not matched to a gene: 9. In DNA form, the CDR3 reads TGTGCCATCAGCCCCGTAGCGGGAGGGGAAAACGAGCAGTACTTC. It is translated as CAISPVAGGENEQYF.

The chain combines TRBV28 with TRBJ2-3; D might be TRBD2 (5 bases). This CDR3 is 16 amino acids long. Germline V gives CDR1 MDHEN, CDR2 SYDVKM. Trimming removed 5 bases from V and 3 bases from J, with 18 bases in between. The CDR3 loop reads CASSPRGWRGTDTQYF. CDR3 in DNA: TGTGCCAGCAGTCCCCGCGGTTGGCGCGGGACAGATACGCAGTATTTT. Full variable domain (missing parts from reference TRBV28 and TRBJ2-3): DVKVTQSSRYLVKRTGEKVFLECVQDMDHENMFWYRQDPGLGLRLIYFSYDVKMKEKGDIPEGYSVSREKKERFSLILESASTNQTSMYLCASSPRGWRGTDTQYFGPGTRLTVL.

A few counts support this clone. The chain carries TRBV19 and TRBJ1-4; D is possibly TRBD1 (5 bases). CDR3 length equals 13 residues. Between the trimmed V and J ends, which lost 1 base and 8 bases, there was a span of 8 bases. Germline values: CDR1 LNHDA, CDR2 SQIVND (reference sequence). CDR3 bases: TGTGCCAGTAGTATAGGGGGCGAAGAAAAACTGTTTTTT. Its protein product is CASSIGGEEKLFF.

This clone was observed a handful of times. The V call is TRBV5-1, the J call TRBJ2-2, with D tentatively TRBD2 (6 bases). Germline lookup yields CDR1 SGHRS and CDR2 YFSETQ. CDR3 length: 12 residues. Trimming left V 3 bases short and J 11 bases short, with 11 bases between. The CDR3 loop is CASSSVGGELFF. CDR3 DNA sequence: TGCGCCAGCAGCTCCGTCGGGGGAGAGCTGTTTTTT.

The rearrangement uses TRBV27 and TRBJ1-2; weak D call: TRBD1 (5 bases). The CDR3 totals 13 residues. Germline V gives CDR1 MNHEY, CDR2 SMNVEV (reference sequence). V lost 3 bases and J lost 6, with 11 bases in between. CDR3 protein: CASSFSQGHGYTF. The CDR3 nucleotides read TGTGCCAGCAGTTTTAGTCAGGGCCATGGCTACACCTTC.

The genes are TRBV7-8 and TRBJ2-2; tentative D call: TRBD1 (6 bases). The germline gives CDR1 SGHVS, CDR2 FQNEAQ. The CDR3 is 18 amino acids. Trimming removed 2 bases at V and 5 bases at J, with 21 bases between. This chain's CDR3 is CASSLKWDTRKWTGELFF. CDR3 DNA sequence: TGTGCCAGCAGCTTAAAATGGGACACTAGGAAGTGGACCGGGGAGCTGTTTTTT.

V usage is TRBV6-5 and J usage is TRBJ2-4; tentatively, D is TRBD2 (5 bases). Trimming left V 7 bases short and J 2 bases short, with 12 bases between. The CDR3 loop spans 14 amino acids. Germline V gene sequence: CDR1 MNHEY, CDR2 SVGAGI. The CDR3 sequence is CASTLGDTKNIQYF. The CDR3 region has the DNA TGTGCCAGCACCCTCGGGGATACCAAAAACATTCAGTACTTC.

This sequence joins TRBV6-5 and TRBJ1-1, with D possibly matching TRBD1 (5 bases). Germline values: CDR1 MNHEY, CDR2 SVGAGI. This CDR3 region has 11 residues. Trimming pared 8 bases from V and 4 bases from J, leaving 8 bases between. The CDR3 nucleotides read TGTGCCAGCCTCCAGGGCACTGAAGCTTTCTTT. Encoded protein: CASLQGTEAFF.

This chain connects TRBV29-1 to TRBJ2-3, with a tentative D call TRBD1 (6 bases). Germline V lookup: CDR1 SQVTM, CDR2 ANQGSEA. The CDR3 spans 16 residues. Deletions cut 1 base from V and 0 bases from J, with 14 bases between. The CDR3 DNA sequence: TGCAGCGTTGAAGTTACGGCAGGGGAAAGCACAGATACGCAGTATTTT. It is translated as CSVEVTAGESTDTQYF.

CDR3: CASSVGRDRGRQETQYF. The CDR3 nucleotides are TGTGCCAGCAGCGTAGGCCGGGACAGGGGTAGGCAAGAGACCCAGTACTTC. V usage is TRBV9 and J usage is TRBJ2-5; 10 bases are shared with TRBD1. V gave up 0 bases and J gave up 2 bases; unmatched junction bases: 7. The length of the CDR3 is 17 residues. In germline, CDR1 is SGDLS, CDR2 YYNGEE.

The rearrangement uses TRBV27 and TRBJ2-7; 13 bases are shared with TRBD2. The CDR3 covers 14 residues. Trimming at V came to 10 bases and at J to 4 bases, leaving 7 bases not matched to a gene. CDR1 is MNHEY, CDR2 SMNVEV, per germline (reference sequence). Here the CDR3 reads CATRGTSGKYEQYF. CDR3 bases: TGTGCCACCAGGGGGACTAGCGGGAAATACGAGCAGTACTTC.

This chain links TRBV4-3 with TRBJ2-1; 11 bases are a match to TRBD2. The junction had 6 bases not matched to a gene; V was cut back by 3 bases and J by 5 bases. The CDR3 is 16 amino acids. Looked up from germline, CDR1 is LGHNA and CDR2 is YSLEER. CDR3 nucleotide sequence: TGCGCCAGCAGCCACCTACTAGCGGGAGACCACAATGAGCAGTTCTTC. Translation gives CASSHLLAGDHNEQFF.

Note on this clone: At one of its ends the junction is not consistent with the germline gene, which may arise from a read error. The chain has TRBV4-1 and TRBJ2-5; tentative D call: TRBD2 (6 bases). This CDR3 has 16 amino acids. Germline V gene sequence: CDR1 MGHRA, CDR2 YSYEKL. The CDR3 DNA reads TGTGCCAGCAGCGAAGTAAGCGGGCCCAAAGGAGAGACCCAGTACTTC. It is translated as CASSEVSGPKGETQYF.

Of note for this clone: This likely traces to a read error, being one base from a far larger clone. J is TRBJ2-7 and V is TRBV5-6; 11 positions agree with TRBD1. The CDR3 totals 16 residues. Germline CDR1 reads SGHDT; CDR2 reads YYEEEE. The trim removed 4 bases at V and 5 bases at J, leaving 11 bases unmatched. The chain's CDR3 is CASSQEAGTGGNEQYF. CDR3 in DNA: TGTGCCAGCAGCCAAGAAGCCGGGACAGGGGGAAACGAGCAGTACTTC.

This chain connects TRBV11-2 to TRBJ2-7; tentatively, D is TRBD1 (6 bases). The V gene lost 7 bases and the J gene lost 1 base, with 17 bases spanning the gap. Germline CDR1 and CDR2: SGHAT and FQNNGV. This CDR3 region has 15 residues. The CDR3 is CASTYEHRASYEQYF. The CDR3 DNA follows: TGTGCCAGCACCTACGAACACAGGGCTTCCTACGAGCAGTACTTC.

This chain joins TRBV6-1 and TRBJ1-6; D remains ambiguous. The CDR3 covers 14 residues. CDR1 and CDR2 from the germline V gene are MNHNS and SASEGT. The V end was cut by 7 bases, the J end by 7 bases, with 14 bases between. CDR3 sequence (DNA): TGTGCCAGCACAGAGGGTCAGCGGAATTCACCCCTCCACTTT. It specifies CASTEGQRNSPLHF.

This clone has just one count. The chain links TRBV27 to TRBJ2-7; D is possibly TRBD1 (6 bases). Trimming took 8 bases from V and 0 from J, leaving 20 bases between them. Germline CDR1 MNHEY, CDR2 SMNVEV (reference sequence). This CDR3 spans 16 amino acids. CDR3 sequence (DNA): TGTGCCAGCGAGCCATCCCCAGGGGCGGGCTCCTACGAGCAGTACTTC. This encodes CASEPSPGAGSYEQYF.

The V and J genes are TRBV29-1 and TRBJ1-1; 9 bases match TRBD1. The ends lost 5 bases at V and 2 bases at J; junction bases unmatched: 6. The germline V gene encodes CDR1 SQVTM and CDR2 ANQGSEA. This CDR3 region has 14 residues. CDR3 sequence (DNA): TGCAGCGTTAAGACAGGGGGGGTCAACACTGAAGCTTTCTTT. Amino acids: CSVKTGGVNTEAFF.

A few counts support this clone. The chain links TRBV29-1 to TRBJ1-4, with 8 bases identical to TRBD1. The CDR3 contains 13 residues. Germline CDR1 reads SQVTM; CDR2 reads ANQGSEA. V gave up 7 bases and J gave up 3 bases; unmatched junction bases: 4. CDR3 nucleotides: TGCAGCGGTCAGGGGGCAGCTAATGAAAAACTGTTTTTT. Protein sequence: CSGQGAANEKLFF. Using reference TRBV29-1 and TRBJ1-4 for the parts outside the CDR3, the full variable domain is SAVISQKPSRDICQRGTSLTIQCQVDSQVTMMFWYRQQPGQSLTLIATANQGSEATYESGFVIDKFPISRPNLTFSTLTVSNMSPEDSSIYLCSGQGAANEKLFFGSGTQLSVL.

The CDR3 loop reads CASSPTDRVGVQYGYTF. In nucleotides, the CDR3 is TGTGCCAGCAGCCCGACGGACAGGGTTGGGGTCCAATATGGCTACACCTTC. The rearrangement uses TRBV5-6 and TRBJ1-2; 8 nucleotides line up with TRBD1. The V and J ends lost 4 bases and 5 bases, in that order; junction bases with no gene match: 16. Germline V gives CDR1 SGHDT, CDR2 YYEEEE. The CDR3 contains 17 residues.

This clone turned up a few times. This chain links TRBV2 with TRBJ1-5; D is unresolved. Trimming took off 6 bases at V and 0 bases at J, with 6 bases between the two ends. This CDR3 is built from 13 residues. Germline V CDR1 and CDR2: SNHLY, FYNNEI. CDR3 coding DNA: TGTGCCAGCAGACCGAGTAGCAATCAGCCCCAGCATTTT. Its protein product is CASRPSSNQPQHF.